The 19 T cell receptor beta chains below all came from one sample that was sequenced in a study of CD8+CD57+ T cells in acquired aplastic anemia. Sequenced patients had shown CD8+CD57+ cell expansion by flow cytometry. Genomic DNA provided the template from which TCR beta VDJ and CDR3 profiles were obtained. TCRdb passed the reads through MiXCR, listing each CDR3 protein once. The table has under 200,000 distinct CDR3 sequences, roughly half seen once; the top ten hold around 2%. Sequenced material: sorted CD4+, CD8+, or CD8+CD57+ T cells (not recorded which) from PBMCs. The receptors originated from a human donor with aplastic anemia.

At least ten counts were recorded for this clonotype. V usage is TRBV11-2 and J usage is TRBJ2-5; 8 positions agree with TRBD1. Germline CDR1 SGHAT, CDR2 FQNNGV. The trim removed 1 base at V and 5 bases at J, leaving 9 bases unmatched. The CDR3 extends over 16 amino acids. The CDR3 DNA follows: TGTGCCAGCAGCTTAGTTTGGACAGGGCTAAGGGAGACCCAGTACTTC. This codes for CASSLVWTGLRETQYF.

The chain has TRBV4-1 and TRBJ2-7; 10 nucleotides line up with TRBD2. J lost 4 bases, V lost 1 base, and 7 bases had no gene match. Germline CDR1 and CDR2: MGHRA and YSYEKL. This CDR3 has 16 amino acids. The CDR3 region is CASSQVQLAGTYEQYF. The CDR3 DNA is TGCGCCAGCAGCCAAGTTCAACTAGCGGGAACTTACGAGCAGTACTTC.

A note on this clonotype: This sequence may be a read error, since a much larger clone differs from it by one base. The rearrangement uses TRBV5-1 and TRBJ1-4; TRBD1 is a possible D gene (5 bases). CDR3 length: 14 amino acids. Per germline, CDR1 SGHRS and CDR2 YFSETQ. CDR3 residues: CAGSPGRGNEKLFF. As DNA, the CDR3 is TGCGCCGGCAGCCCGGGACGGGGGAATGAAAAACTGTTTTTT. Variable domain in full (rest from reference TRBV5-1 and TRBJ1-4): KAGVTQTPRYLIKTRGQQVTLSCSPISGHRSVSWYQQTPGQGLQFLFEYFSETQRNKGNFPGRFSGRQFSNSRSEMNVSTLELGDSALYLCAGSPGRGNEKLFFGSGTQLSVL.

The CDR3 coding sequence is TGTGCCACCAGCAGAGACAGGGACCCTGGCTACACCTTC. As protein: CATSRDRDPGYTF. The V and J genes are TRBV15 and TRBJ1-2; tentatively, D is TRBD1 (5 bases). CDR3 length equals 13 residues. V was shortened by 0 bases and J by 7 bases, with 9 bases between the two germline ends. CDR1 LNHNV and CDR2 YYDKDF come from the germline V gene (reference sequence).

The chain couples TRBV20-1 to TRBJ2-7, with D hard to call. The germline gives CDR1 DFQATT, CDR2 SNEGSKA (reference sequence). The CDR3 sequence is 10 residues long. The V end was cut by 7 bases, the J end by 2 bases, with 6 bases between. CDR3 coding DNA: TGCAGTGAAGGAACCTACGAGCAGTACTTC. Translation: CSEGTYEQYF.

The gene calls are TRBV4-1 and TRBJ2-3; D gene uncertain. This CDR3 is built from 13 residues. Germline V gene sequence: CDR1 MGHRA, CDR2 YSYEKL. Trimming cost V 1 base and J 4 bases, with 6 bases left between them. CDR3 bases: TGCGCCAGCAGCCAAGGTTCAGCAGATACGCAGTATTTT. Translating gives CASSQGSADTQYF.

The table lists this clonotype with many counts. This chain links TRBV3-1 with TRBJ1-5, with 8 bases aligning to TRBD1. J gave up 6 bases and V 1 base, and 5 bases lay outside the gene matches. Germline V gene data show CDR1 as LGHDT and CDR2 as YNNKEL (reference sequence). The CDR3 contains 15 residues. This CDR3 reads CASSQVRGRGQPQHF. CDR3 DNA sequence: TGTGCCAGCAGCCAAGTCAGGGGGCGAGGTCAGCCCCAGCATTTT.

This clonotype was observed a handful of times. A much larger clone lies one base from this, so it may be a read error. The chain carries TRBV7-6 and TRBJ2-5, with TRBD1 identical over 8 bases. Germline V gene sequence: CDR1 SGHVS, CDR2 FNYEAQ. The CDR3 has 14 amino acids. The CDR3 region is CACSARTGQETQYF. In nucleotides, the CDR3 is TGTGCCTGCAGCGCACGGACAGGGCAAGAGACCCAGTACTTC.

The V and J genes are TRBV7-8 and TRBJ2-7, with 10 positions matching TRBD1. The germline gives CDR1 SGHVS, CDR2 FQNEAQ. The V and J ends lost 5 bases and 7 bases, in that order; junction bases with no gene match: 5. The CDR3 sequence is 13 residues long. CDR3 nucleotides: TGTGCCAGCAGCCTCCGGACAGGGGGAGAGCAGTACTTC. It specifies CASSLRTGGEQYF. Based on the CDR3 plus reference TRBV7-8 and TRBJ2-7, the full variable domain is GAGVSQSPRYKVAKRGQDVALRCDPISGHVSLFWYQQALGQGPEFLTYFQNEAQLDKSGLPSDRFFAERPEGSVSTLKIQRTQQEDSAVYLCASSLRTGGEQYFGPGTRLTVT.

V and J are TRBV12-3 or TRBV12-4 and TRBJ1-2, with unresolved D. V lost 3 bases to trimming and J lost 4 bases, with 12 bases between them. The CDR3 contains 14 residues. The CDR3 DNA reads as TGTGCCAGCAGTTTCCGGGCGCCGGCCTATGGCTACACCTTC. Its translation is CASSFRAPAYGYTF.

The gene calls are TRBV11-1 and TRBJ1-3, with 8 bases matching TRBD1. The germline gives CDR1 SGHAT, CDR2 FQDESV (reference sequence). With 5 bases clipped from V and 0 bases from J, the junction kept 6 bases outside the gene matches. The CDR3 is made up of 16 amino acids. CDR3 DNA sequence: TGTGCCAGCAGCCCGGACAGGGATCGCTCTGGAAACACCATATATTTT. Translation: CASSPDRDRSGNTIYF.

The chain is built from TRBV28 and TRBJ2-7; D is possibly TRBD1 (6 bases). V gave up 5 bases and J gave up 2 bases, with 13 bases separating them. Germline loops: CDR1 MDHEN, CDR2 SYDVKM. This CDR3 spans 14 amino acids. The CDR3 sequence: CASSPGQFTYEQYF. In nucleotides, the CDR3 is TGTGCCAGCAGTCCCGGACAGTTTACCTACGAGCAGTACTTC. The variable domain in full, with the rest retrieved from reference TRBV28 and TRBJ2-7, is DVKVTQSSRYLVKRTGEKVFLECVQDMDHENMFWYRQDPGLGLRLIYFSYDVKMKEKGDIPEGYSVSREKKERFSLILESASTNQTSMYLCASSPGQFTYEQYFGPGTRLTVT.

This clonotype came up many times. The rearrangement uses TRBV9 and TRBJ1-5; D perhaps matches TRBD1 (5 bases). Germline V gene sequence: CDR1 SGDLS, CDR2 YYNGEE. The CDR3 runs 15 residues. V lost 0 bases and J lost 4, with 11 bases in between. CDR3 sequence: CASSVGEGSNQPQHF. The DNA of the CDR3 is TGTGCCAGCAGCGTAGGGGAGGGGTCAAATCAGCCCCAGCATTTT.

This clonotype appeared a few times. This chain uses TRBV29-1 with TRBJ2-7; possibly TRBD1 for D (6 bases). This CDR3 is built from 13 residues. Trimming stripped 6 bases from V and 5 bases from J, with 17 bases between. Germline V gene sequence: CDR1 SQVTM, CDR2 ANQGSEA. CDR3 nucleotides: TGCAGCGTCCGGACAGTCCTGTTAGACGAGCAGTACTTC. Translated, it gives CSVRTVLLDEQYF.

V is TRBV25-1 and J is TRBJ1-6; TRBD1 might be the D (5 bases). CDR3 length: 13 residues. With 4 bases removed from V and 8 bases from J, the gap between germline ends came to 9 bases. CDR1 and CDR2 (germline): MGHDK, SYGVNS. The CDR3 DNA sequence: TGTGCCAGCAGTGTCGGGGGGGATTCACCCCTCCACTTT. It yields the protein CASSVGGDSPLHF.

This clonotype was counted ten times or more. The genes are TRBV20-1 and TRBJ2-5; D tentatively reads TRBD1 or TRBD2 (5 bases each). Looked up from germline, CDR1 is DFQATT and CDR2 is SNEGSKA (reference sequence). CDR3 length: 16 residues. Between the trimmed V and J ends, which lost 4 bases and 5 bases, there was a span of 23 bases. CDR3: CSANPGQHSSGETQYF. The CDR3 nucleotides are TGCAGTGCTAATCCGGGGCAGCACAGCAGTGGGGAGACCCAGTACTTC.

This clonotype was found a few times. This chain joins TRBV15 and TRBJ2-7; 9 bases line up with TRBD1. The CDR3 loop spans 13 amino acids. V was pared by 3 bases and J by 6 bases, with 3 bases of the junction left unmatched. The germline gives CDR1 LNHNV, CDR2 YYDKDF (reference sequence). CDR3 DNA: TGTGCCACCAGCAGGGGGACAGGGCGCGAGCAGTACTTC. Its translation: CATSRGTGREQYF.

V usage is TRBV20-1 and J usage is TRBJ2-3; weak D call: TRBD2 (5 bases). CDR3 length: 12 amino acids. V lost 6 bases and J 6 bases, leaving 13 bases between the germline ends. The germline V gene encodes CDR1 DFQATT and CDR2 SNEGSKA (reference sequence). CDR3 sequence reads: CSAPGGSDTQYF. The CDR3 bases are TGCAGTGCACCTGGAGGTTCGGATACGCAGTATTTT.

The chain is built from TRBV2 and TRBJ2-1; D uncertain. Looked up from germline, CDR1 is SNHLY and CDR2 is FYNNEI. V was pared by 3 bases and J by 14 bases, with 14 bases between. This CDR3 region has 12 residues. The CDR3 sequence is CASSELAAEEFF. The CDR3 DNA reads TGTGCCAGCAGTGAGCTTGCCGCAGAGGAGTTCTTC.